The rows below give T cell receptor beta chains drawn from one sample of a study of Graves' ophthalmopathy and Graves' hyperthyroidism. TCRdb analysed the multiplex PCR reads with MiXCR anew, one entry per CDR3 protein. In the table there are 500,000 to 800,000 distinct CDR3 sequences, 35% to 45% of which are singletons. Sequencing used peripheral blood. Every receptor here comes from an adult man with Graves' ophthalmopathy. Both conserved end residues are part of each CDR3. The D gene is left open where the match is weak. Rows may omit the clone size; those that give it use once, few, many or a size class.

V: TRBV7-2; J: TRBJ2-7; D: TRBD1; size: many; CDR3: CASSLGQGVYEQYF; DNA: TGTGCCAGCAGCTTAGGACAGGGAGTCTACGAGCAGTACTTC
V: TRBV6-5; J: TRBJ1-2; D: -; size: many; CDR3: CASSTRGSPYGYTF; DNA: TGTGCCAGCAGTACGCGGGGATCCCCTTATGGCTACACCTTC
V: TRBV5-8; J: TRBJ2-5; D: TRBD2; size: -; CDR3: CASSFLRGERQETQYF; DNA: TGTGCCAGCAGCTTTCTGCGGGGGGAACGTCAGGAGACCCAGTACTTC
V: TRBV7-9; J: TRBJ1-4; D: TRBD1; size: -; CDR3: CASSYGQGKLFF; DNA: TGTGCCAGCAGCTATGGACAGGGAAAACTGTTTTTT
V: TRBV6-1; J: TRBJ1-6; D: TRBD1; size: many; CDR3: CASRPDRPNSPLHF; DNA: TGTGCCAGTCGGCCGGACAGGCCGAATTCACCCCTCCACTTT
V: TRBV11-3; J: TRBJ1-5; D: TRBD1; size: -; CDR3: CASSVPGQGNNQPQHF; DNA: TGTGCCAGCAGCGTTCCGGGACAGGGTAACAATCAGCCCCAGCATTTT
V: TRBV29-1; J: TRBJ2-7; D: TRBD2; size: -; CDR3: CSVRRGNYEQYF; DNA: TGCAGCGTTCGGCGGGGGAACTACGAGCAGTACTTC
V: TRBV7-6; J: TRBJ2-6; D: -; size: many; CDR3: CASSLGQDSGANVLTF; DNA: TGTGCCAGCAGCTTAGGGCAAGACTCTGGGGCCAACGTCCTGACTTTC
V: TRBV9; J: TRBJ1-3; D: -; size: -; CDR3: CASSVDAGANTIYF; DNA: TGTGCCAGCAGCGTAGATGCGGGGGCGAACACCATATATTTT
V: TRBV7-8; J: TRBJ1-4; D: TRBD1; size: -; CDR3: CASSLDRGDRGFEKLFF; DNA: TGTGCCAGCAGCTTAGACAGGGGGGACAGGGGTTTCGAAAAACTGTTTTTT
V: TRBV29-1; J: TRBJ1-2; D: -; size: -; CDR3: CSGQALGGYGYTF; DNA: TGCAGCGGACAGGCCCTGGGAGGCTATGGCTACACCTTC
V: TRBV29-1; J: TRBJ1-1; D: -; size: many; CDR3: CSVPVWGGTEAFF; DNA: TGCAGCGTCCCCGTTTGGGGAGGGACTGAAGCTTTCTTT
V: TRBV7-8; J: TRBJ2-6; D: TRBD1; size: many; CDR3: CASSLVGRGRSGANVLTF; DNA: TGTGCCAGCAGCCTCGTGGGCAGGGGGCGTTCTGGGGCCAACGTCCTGACTTTC
V: TRBV10-3; J: TRBJ1-5; D: -; size: -; CDR3: CAITQGSNQPQHF; DNA: TGTGCCATCACTCAGGGGAGCAATCAGCCCCAGCATTTT
V: TRBV10-3; J: TRBJ1-1; D: -; size: few; CDR3: CASSEFYSTKAFF; DNA: TGTGCCAGCAGTGAATTTTACTCTACTAAAGCTTTCTTT
V: TRBV29-1; J: TRBJ1-5; D: -; size: -; CDR3: CSVREYSQPQHF; DNA: TGCAGCGTTCGGGAGTATTCTCAGCCCCAGCATTTT
V: TRBV12-3/TRBV12-4; J: TRBJ1-2; D: -; size: few; CDR3: CASSLEAGVIYGYTF; DNA: TGTGCCAGCAGTTTAGAAGCAGGGGTGATCTATGGCTACACCTTC
V: TRBV7-2; J: TRBJ2-7; D: TRBD1; size: few; CDR3: CASSHPGTGVREQYF; DNA: TGCGCCAGCAGCCATCCCGGGACAGGGGTACGCGAGCAGTACTTC
V: TRBV6-1; J: TRBJ1-2; D: -; size: -; CDR3: CAISEAMGDYGYTF; DNA: TGTGCCATCAGTGAAGCGATGGGGGACTATGGCTACACCTTC
V: TRBV2; J: TRBJ2-7; D: -; size: -; CDR3: CASSPGAGTSSYEQYF; DNA: TGTGCCAGCAGCCCGGGGGCAGGGACCTCCTCCTACGAGCAGTACTTC
V: TRBV2; J: TRBJ2-5; D: -; size: many; CDR3: CASSDQRSGTQYF; DNA: TGTGCCAGCAGTGATCAGCGGTCTGGGACCCAGTACTTC
V: TRBV14; J: TRBJ2-5; D: TRBD2; size: -; CDR3: CASSLMTSPGQETQYF; DNA: TGTGCCAGCAGCCTGATGACTAGCCCGGGCCAAGAGACCCAGTACTTC
V: TRBV20-1; J: TRBJ2-7; D: TRBD1; size: few; CDR3: CSATGTGEYEQYF; DNA: TGCAGTGCTACCGGGACAGGGGAGTACGAGCAGTACTTC
V: TRBV5-1; J: TRBJ1-2; D: TRBD1; size: many; CDR3: CASSFEGASGYTF; DNA: TGCGCCAGCAGCTTTGAGGGGGCAAGTGGCTACACCTTC
V: TRBV19; J: TRBJ2-5; D: -; size: many; CDR3: CASNPGAIQETQYF; DNA: TGTGCCAGTAATCCGGGGGCTATCCAAGAGACCCAGTACTTC
V: TRBV12-3/TRBV12-4; J: TRBJ2-2; D: -; size: few; CDR3: CASSFQVVAGELFF; DNA: TGTGCCAGCAGCTTCCAGGTCGTAGCCGGGGAGCTGTTTTTT
V: TRBV7-8; J: TRBJ2-7; D: -; size: few; CDR3: CASSSDAGATYEQYF; DNA: TGTGCCAGCAGCTCCGACGCCGGGGCCACCTACGAGCAGTACTTC
V: TRBV10-3; J: TRBJ1-6; D: -; size: -; CDR3: CASSSAGKINSPLHF; DNA: TGTGCCAGCAGTTCGGCAGGCAAGATAAATTCACCCCTCCACTTT